The entry below gives a single TCR beta chain sequence along with its context. The length of the CDR3 is 15 residues. CDR1 and CDR2 from the germline V gene are LNHDA and SQIVND (reference sequence). V was clipped by 8 bases and J by 2 bases; unmatched bases: 11. These data are taken from a study of blood T cell repertoires in COVID-19. Original processing notes: Reference gene primer amplification gave nucleated cell count estimates. Repertoires were generated with immunoSEQ multiplex PCR, while TCRdb's copy carries only in-frame clones and drops some. That table supplies the V and J calls and clone size; D and trimming were determined from the DNA. This sample has roughly 220,000 clones; approximately 80% occur once, and the top ten carry about 1.4%.

The sample was peripheral blood. The origin of this receptor is a woman between 40 and 55 years old who had recovered from COVID-19. The chain combines TRBV19 with TRBJ1-2, with 7 bases matching TRBD1. This chain's CDR3 is CASVEGRGANYGYTF. The CDR3 DNA is TGTGCCAGTGTGGAGGGCAGGGGGGCAAACTATGGCTACACCTTC.